The rows below give T cell receptor beta chains drawn from one sample of a study of CD8 T cells in ankylosing spondylitis. TCRdb ran MiXCR on the 5' RACE reads and lists one entry per CDR3 protein. Of about 400,000 distinct CDR3 sequences in the sample, around 24% were seen once. The specimen sequenced was blood, either unsorted or a sorted T cell fraction (not recorded which). The receptors here all came from a male donor with ankylosing spondylitis. Both conserved end residues are part of each CDR3. Fields, in order: CDR3 DNA, CDR3 protein, clone size, J gene, D gene, V gene. The D gene is left open where the match is weak. Size tells how often a clone was seen (once, few, many) or the class of an expanded clone, and some rows leave it out.

CDR3 DNA: TGTGCCAGCCGTCCCCCCGGCGGGAGAGGTGAGCAGTTCTTC
CDR3 protein: CASRPPGGRGEQFF
clone size: few
J gene: TRBJ2-1
D gene: TRBD2
V gene: TRBV6-1

CDR3 DNA: TGTGCCAGCAGTTTTCGGGGGGTTGAGTATGGCTACACCTTC
CDR3 protein: CASSFRGVEYGYTF
clone size: few
J gene: TRBJ1-2
D gene: -
V gene: TRBV27

CDR3 DNA: TGTGCCAGCTCACCAATTTCAGCCCCCGCGAGTTTCTCTGGAAACACCATATATTTT
CDR3 protein: CASSPISAPASFSGNTIYF
clone size: -
J gene: TRBJ1-3
D gene: -
V gene: TRBV18

CDR3 DNA: TGCAGCGTTGAGGACAGCACCTCTGGAAACACCATATATTTT
CDR3 protein: CSVEDSTSGNTIYF
clone size: many
J gene: TRBJ1-3
D gene: -
V gene: TRBV29-1

CDR3 DNA: TGCGCCAGCAGCTGGGGGGTACAGGGTCCCTACGAGCAGTACTTC
CDR3 protein: CASSWGVQGPYEQYF
clone size: -
J gene: TRBJ2-7
D gene: -
V gene: TRBV5-1

CDR3 DNA: TGTGCCATCAGTACGGACAGGCTGTCTGGAAACACCATATATTTT
CDR3 protein: CAISTDRLSGNTIYF
clone size: -
J gene: TRBJ1-3
D gene: TRBD1
V gene: TRBV10-3

CDR3 DNA: TGCGCCAGCAGCTTAATCGCAGGGGAGCAGTACTTC
CDR3 protein: CASSLIAGEQYF
clone size: few
J gene: TRBJ2-7
D gene: -
V gene: TRBV5-1

CDR3 DNA: TGCGCCAGCAGGACGGGAGACTCCTACGAGCAGTACTTC
CDR3 protein: CASRTGDSYEQYF
clone size: -
J gene: TRBJ2-7
D gene: -
V gene: TRBV5-1

CDR3 DNA: TGTGCCAGCAGCCGTATGGGTACCGGGACAGGGGCTCCCGGGAATGAGCAGTTCTTC
CDR3 protein: CASSRMGTGTGAPGNEQFF
clone size: few
J gene: TRBJ2-1
D gene: TRBD1
V gene: TRBV11-2

CDR3 DNA: TGTGCCAGCAGCGCGGGGGTATCGGAGCACTACGAGCAGTACTTC
CDR3 protein: CASSAGVSEHYEQYF
clone size: few
J gene: TRBJ2-7
D gene: -
V gene: TRBV9

CDR3 DNA: TGCGCCAGCAGCTTGAATGCAGGCCGCTACGAGCAGTACTTC
CDR3 protein: CASSLNAGRYEQYF
clone size: few
J gene: TRBJ2-7
D gene: -
V gene: TRBV5-1

CDR3 DNA: TGTGCCAGCAGCAAAGTGGCAGGTTCCCAGCCCCAGCATTTT
CDR3 protein: CASSKVAGSQPQHF
clone size: -
J gene: TRBJ1-5
D gene: -
V gene: TRBV21-1

CDR3 DNA: TGCGCCAGCAGCAAGGTCGGGGGGCTGAGGGAGCAGTACTTC
CDR3 protein: CASSKVGGLREQYF
clone size: -
J gene: TRBJ2-7
D gene: -
V gene: TRBV5-1

CDR3 DNA: TGTGCCAGCAGCCTTTCCCGGCGAGGGGAGGAAGCTTTCTTT
CDR3 protein: CASSLSRRGEEAFF
clone size: many
J gene: TRBJ1-1
D gene: -
V gene: TRBV27

CDR3 DNA: TGTGCCAGCACCCGGTCCGGGGGGAGAGAGACCCAGTACTTC
CDR3 protein: CASTRSGGRETQYF
clone size: few
J gene: TRBJ2-5
D gene: TRBD2
V gene: TRBV12-3/TRBV12-4

CDR3 DNA: TGTGCCAGCTCGCTACAGGGGGCTGCCTACTACGAGCAGTACTTC
CDR3 protein: CASSLQGAAYYEQYF
clone size: -
J gene: TRBJ2-7
D gene: TRBD1
V gene: TRBV18

CDR3 DNA: TGTGCCATCAGTGATGACGGGAGGGGGGAGACCCAGTACTTC
CDR3 protein: CAISDDGRGETQYF
clone size: few
J gene: TRBJ2-5
D gene: TRBD2
V gene: TRBV10-3

CDR3 DNA: TGTGCCAGCAGCGCCGGTCCCCCAGGGATAAACACTGAAGCTTTCTTT
CDR3 protein: CASSAGPPGINTEAFF
clone size: -
J gene: TRBJ1-1
D gene: -
V gene: TRBV9

CDR3 DNA: TGTGCCACCAGCACCTCGGGGCAGCCTTTCACTGAAGCTTTCTTT
CDR3 protein: CATSTSGQPFTEAFF
clone size: few
J gene: TRBJ1-1
D gene: -
V gene: TRBV15

CDR3 DNA: TGTGCCAGCAGTATCCCTACGGGAGCCCCCTACGAGCAGTACTTC
CDR3 protein: CASSIPTGAPYEQYF
clone size: few
J gene: TRBJ2-7
D gene: -
V gene: TRBV28

CDR3 DNA: TGTGCCAGCAGCTTAAAACGGGACAGCTCCTACAATGAGCAGTTCTTC
CDR3 protein: CASSLKRDSSYNEQFF
clone size: -
J gene: TRBJ2-1
D gene: TRBD1
V gene: TRBV7-3

CDR3 DNA: TGCGCCAGCAGCCAAGATTTTCGCAACAGTCAGCCCCAGCATTTT
CDR3 protein: CASSQDFRNSQPQHF
clone size: -
J gene: TRBJ1-5
D gene: -
V gene: TRBV4-1

CDR3 DNA: TGTGCCAGCAGTTTCAGCCAGGGGGGTTGGGATGAGCAGTTCTTC
CDR3 protein: CASSFSQGGWDEQFF
clone size: many
J gene: TRBJ2-1
D gene: -
V gene: TRBV12-3/TRBV12-4

CDR3 DNA: TGTGCCAGCAGTTCGACCGCCCCGGGACAGGTCCTTCAAGAGACCCAGTACTTC
CDR3 protein: CASSSTAPGQVLQETQYF
clone size: -
J gene: TRBJ2-5
D gene: TRBD1
V gene: TRBV6-5

CDR3 DNA: TGCAGTCTCCAACGACAGGGGATTTATGGAAACACCATATATTTT
CDR3 protein: CSLQRQGIYGNTIYF
clone size: -
J gene: TRBJ1-3
D gene: TRBD1
V gene: TRBV20-1

CDR3 DNA: TGCGCCAGCAGCTTGGCTGGCGGGGGAATCTACAATGAGCAGTTCTTC
CDR3 protein: CASSLAGGGIYNEQFF
clone size: -
J gene: TRBJ2-1
D gene: TRBD2
V gene: TRBV5-1

CDR3 DNA: TGCAGCCGGGGGTGGGACAGGGGGCAAGATACGCAGTATTTT
CDR3 protein: CSRGWDRGQDTQYF
clone size: few
J gene: TRBJ2-3
D gene: TRBD1
V gene: TRBV29-1

CDR3 DNA: TGTGCCAGCAGTTACACGAACGTAGCGGGCTACTACAATGAGCAGTTCTTC
CDR3 protein: CASSYTNVAGYYNEQFF
clone size: few
J gene: TRBJ2-1
D gene: TRBD2
V gene: TRBV6-5

CDR3 DNA: TGTGCCAGCAGCCAAGATGCCGGGTTCGAGCAGTACTTC
CDR3 protein: CASSQDAGFEQYF
clone size: -
J gene: TRBJ2-7
D gene: -
V gene: TRBV3-1

CDR3 DNA: TGTGCCAGCAGCCAAGATGCCCGGGGCCAGGGGGAGCAGTTCTTC
CDR3 protein: CASSQDARGQGEQFF
clone size: -
J gene: TRBJ2-1
D gene: -
V gene: TRBV3-1

CDR3 DNA: TGCGCCAGCAGCATCGCCGGGACAGTCCAAGGGTACACTGAAGCTTTCTTT
CDR3 protein: CASSIAGTVQGYTEAFF
clone size: few
J gene: TRBJ1-1
D gene: TRBD1
V gene: TRBV5-1

CDR3 DNA: TGTGCCAGCAACAGGGGTTGGAACACCGGGGAGCTGTTTTTT
CDR3 protein: CASNRGWNTGELFF
clone size: -
J gene: TRBJ2-2
D gene: TRBD1
V gene: TRBV12-3/TRBV12-4

CDR3 DNA: TGCAGTGCTAGTCGGGGGGCAGGATTTGGGTCCGTCGAGCAGTACTTC
CDR3 protein: CSASRGAGFGSVEQYF
clone size: few
J gene: TRBJ2-7
D gene: -
V gene: TRBV20-1